Listed here are 30 T cell receptor beta chains from one sample, sequenced in a study of T cells and copy number aberrations in small-cell lung cancer. Repertoires were generated with immunoSEQ multiplex PCR, while TCRdb's copy carries only in-frame clones and drops some. The data show some 1,700 clones, around four fifths seen once. The sample consisted of normal tissue next to the tumor. The receptors were sampled from a man in his 60s with small cell lung cancer.

The rearrangement joins TRBV9 to TRBJ1-2, with D maybe TRBD1 (5 bases). The V gene's germline CDR1 is SGDLS and CDR2 YYNGEE. This CDR3 is built from 14 residues. With 4 bases removed from V and 4 bases from J, the gap between germline ends came to 14 bases. The CDR3 region has the DNA TGTGCCAGCAGCCCCCCGGGACGGTCCTATGGCTACACCTTC. Translating it yields CASSPPGRSYGYTF.

CDR3 bases: TGTGCCAGCAGCCGGGACAGGGGCCTAAACGAGCAGTACTTC. Its protein product is CASSRDRGLNEQYF. This chain joins TRBV2 and TRBJ2-7; 10 nucleotides match TRBD1. This CDR3 region has 14 residues. With 6 bases clipped from V and 5 bases from J, the junction kept 7 bases outside the gene matches. From germline, CDR1 is SNHLY and CDR2 FYNNEI.

The V and J genes are TRBV12-1 and TRBJ2-3; TRBD2 was called by the table and not checked on the DNA. TRBV12-1 is designated a pseudogene. The CDR3 covers 22 residues. CDR3 bases: TGTGCCAGCAGCTTTGGTTTTTGGGGGACTAGCGGGGATCCACCAAAACCTCGAACGCAGTATTTT. Translation: CASSFGFWGTSGDPPKPRTQYF.

J is TRBJ2-3 and V is TRBV11-2, with unresolved D. From germline, CDR1 is SGHAT and CDR2 FQNNGV. V was clipped by 1 base and J by 1 base, with 6 bases between them. The CDR3 has 14 residues. The CDR3 sequence: CASSLVGGTDTQYF. The CDR3 nucleotides are TGTGCCAGCAGCTTAGTCGGCGGCACAGATACGCAGTATTTT.

The genes are TRBV18 and TRBJ1-1; D is perhaps TRBD1 (6 bases). The ends were cut back, 5 bases at V and 7 bases at J, with 17 bases in the middle. Germline-derived CDR1 and CDR2 are KGHSH and LQKENI. This CDR3 comprises 14 residues. Here the CDR3 DNA reads TGTGCCAGCTCAGCAAGTCAGGGGAGCGTTGAAGCTTTCTTT. Translation: CASSASQGSVEAFF.

The chain joins TRBV6-6 to TRBJ1-1; 8 bases are a match to TRBD1. Germline V gene data show CDR1 as MNHNY and CDR2 as SVGAGI (reference sequence). This CDR3 is built from 15 residues. J gave up 5 bases and V 8 bases, and 13 bases lay outside the gene matches. The CDR3: CASAGQGGFETEAFF. Here the CDR3 DNA reads TGTGCCAGCGCAGGACAGGGTGGGTTTGAGACTGAAGCTTTCTTT.

The V call is TRBV6-1, the J call TRBJ1-2; unclear D gene. The germline V gene encodes CDR1 MNHNS and CDR2 SASEGT. Trimming removed 3 bases at V and 5 bases at J, with 10 bases between. The CDR3 spans 13 residues. The CDR3 loop is CASSDRVWYGYTF. CDR3 DNA sequence: TGTGCCAGCAGTGATCGGGTCTGGTATGGCTACACCTTC.

The V and J genes are TRBV27 and TRBJ1-1, with D perhaps matching TRBD1 (6 bases). The CDR3 has 14 residues. Trimming left V 7 bases short and J 3 bases short, with 15 bases between. Germline V CDR1 and CDR2: MNHEY, SMNVEV (reference sequence). CDR3 nucleotides: TGTGCCAGCAAATTACAGGGAGTGGACACTGAAGCTTTCTTT. It specifies CASKLQGVDTEAFF.

The rearrangement uses TRBV19 and TRBJ2-3; D not certain. Germline-derived CDR1 and CDR2 are LNHDA and SQIVND (reference sequence). The CDR3 length is 14 residues. V was pared by 1 base and J by 2 bases, with 7 bases between. CDR3 DNA: TGTGCCAGTAGTATAGTTGCAGCCACAGATACGCAGTATTTT. Translating gives CASSIVAATDTQYF.

The chain carries TRBV7-3 and TRBJ1-1; no reliable D call. Germline CDR1 reads SGHTA; CDR2 reads FQGTGA. Between the trimmed V and J ends, which lost 5 bases and 11 bases, there was a span of 18 bases. The CDR3 spans 13 residues. The CDR3 coding sequence is TGTGCCAGCAGCCCCGACGAGAGCGCTGTGGCTTTCTTT. Translating gives CASSPDESAVAFF.

This chain joins TRBV29-1 and TRBJ1-1; D remains ambiguous. V lost 4 bases and J 5 bases, leaving 14 bases between the germline ends. The length of the CDR3 is 13 residues. Germline V lookup: CDR1 SQVTM, CDR2 ANQGSEA. CDR3 loop: CSVGSRQGTEAFF. CDR3 DNA: TGCAGCGTTGGGTCCAGACAAGGGACTGAAGCTTTCTTT.

In DNA form, the CDR3 reads TGTGCCAGCAGTAAACCCGGGACTAGCTCCCAGTACTTC. It codes for CASSKPGTSSQYF. The chain recombines TRBV6-1 with TRBJ2-5, with 9 bases that match TRBD2. The CDR3 loop spans 13 amino acids. Germline V CDR1 and CDR2: MNHNS, SASEGT. With V trimmed by 5 bases and J by 9 bases, 7 bases remained unmatched.

This clone has just one count. The chain employs TRBV5-6 and TRBJ2-6; D unclear. With 0 bases removed from V and 4 bases from J, the gap between germline ends came to 8 bases. The CDR3 length is 15 residues. Germline CDR1 and CDR2: SGHDT and YYEEEE. The CDR3 region has the DNA TGTGCCAGCAGCTTGGAAGGATCCGGGGCCAACGTCCTGACTTTC. Amino acids: CASSLEGSGANVLTF.

V gene TRBV5-1 combines with J gene TRBJ2-5; tentative D call: TRBD2 (5 bases). The CDR3 spans 14 residues. V was trimmed by 5 bases and J by 5 bases, leaving 16 bases between them. Looked up from germline, CDR1 is SGHRS and CDR2 is YFSETQ. This chain's CDR3 is CASRRRFDPETQYF. The CDR3 nucleotides read TGCGCCAGCAGAAGGAGGTTTGATCCGGAGACCCAGTACTTC.

V gene TRBV18 combines with J gene TRBJ1-1, with D uncertain. V was shortened by 4 bases and J by 1 base, with 7 bases between the two germline ends. CDR1 and CDR2 (germline): KGHSH, LQKENI. The CDR3 runs 13 residues. The CDR3 is CASSRSQNTEAFF. The CDR3 region has the DNA TGTGCCAGCTCACGCTCCCAGAACACTGAAGCTTTCTTT.

V usage is TRBV29-1 and J usage is TRBJ1-2; D is possibly TRBD1 (5 bases). V gave up 4 bases and J gave up 5 bases, with 8 bases separating them. This CDR3 contains 11 residues. Germline V gene data show CDR1 as SQVTM and CDR2 as ANQGSEA. CDR3 DNA: TGCAGCGTTGTGGGGACGTATGGCTACACCTTC. This encodes CSVVGTYGYTF.

This chain links TRBV2 with TRBJ2-7; 7 bases align to TRBD2. The V gene end was trimmed by 2 bases and the J gene end by 3 bases; junction bases not matched to a gene: 7. In germline, CDR1 is SNHLY, CDR2 FYNNEI. There are 15 residues in the CDR3. CDR3 residues: CASSETPGTIYEQYF. Here the CDR3 DNA reads TGTGCCAGCAGTGAAACCCCCGGGACTATCTACGAGCAGTACTTC.

This chain links TRBV10-3 with TRBJ2-3; the match to TRBD1 covers 10 bases. The CDR3 contains 13 residues. CDR1 and CDR2 from the germline V gene are ENHRY and SYGVKD. J was trimmed by 6 bases and V by 9 bases; bases with no gene match: 6. The CDR3 DNA reads as TGTGCCATGAGCCGGGACAGGGGTGATACGCAGTATTTT. Its protein product is CAMSRDRGDTQYF.

The chain has TRBV5-5 and TRBJ2-7; D remains unclear. This CDR3 has 14 residues. Germline V lookup: CDR1 SGHKS, CDR2 YYEKEE (reference sequence). The ends were cut back, 3 bases at V and 6 bases at J, with 16 bases in the middle. CDR3 loop: CASSSGVGWSEQYF. In DNA, the CDR3 is TGTGCCAGCAGCTCCGGAGTAGGTTGGAGCGAGCAGTACTTC.

This clone has a handful of counts. The chain is built from TRBV2 and TRBJ2-5, with 8 bases that match TRBD2. The V gene's germline CDR1 is SNHLY and CDR2 FYNNEI. The ends lost 2 bases at V and 2 bases at J; junction bases unmatched: 7. The CDR3 sequence is 16 residues long. For the CDR3, the DNA is TGTGCCAGCAGTGAACTCTCTAGCGGGTTGCAAGAGACCCAGTACTTC. It translates to CASSELSSGLQETQYF.

This clone was observed a few times. This chain uses TRBV15 with TRBJ1-3; D gene uncertain. The CDR3 has 15 residues. CDR1 is LNHNV, CDR2 YYDKDF, per germline (reference sequence). The germline V and J ends were trimmed by 5 bases and 0 bases, with 11 bases remaining between them. The CDR3 here is CATSLGLFSGNTIYF. CDR3 nucleotides: TGTGCCACCAGCCTCGGACTTTTCTCTGGAAACACCATATATTTT.

The chain links TRBV28 to TRBJ1-2; no firm D call. Between the trimmed V and J ends, which lost 3 bases and 0 bases, there was a span of 8 bases. This CDR3 contains 14 residues. Germline CDR1 reads MDHEN; CDR2 reads SYDVKM. This CDR3 reads CASSFPEPNYGYTF. The DNA of the CDR3 is TGTGCCAGCAGTTTTCCGGAGCCTAACTATGGCTACACCTTC.

The rearrangement uses TRBV11-1 and TRBJ2-7, with D hard to call. V was clipped by 2 bases and J by 3 bases, with 8 bases between them. The length of the CDR3 is 13 residues. Germline V gives CDR1 SGHAT, CDR2 FQDESV (reference sequence). The DNA of the CDR3 is TGTGCCAGCAGCTTATATGGGGACTACGAGCAGTACTTC. It codes for CASSLYGDYEQYF.

V and J are TRBV7-8 and TRBJ1-4; D is undetermined. Trimming stripped 4 bases from V and 5 bases from J, with 14 bases between. The CDR3 consists of 15 residues. Germline CDR1 SGHVS, CDR2 FQNEAQ. DNA for the CDR3: TGTGCCAGCAGCTCGACACGTCTTGGGAATGAAAAACTGTTTTTT. The encoded protein is CASSSTRLGNEKLFF.

The rearrangement joins TRBV4-3 to TRBJ2-1; tentatively, D is TRBD1 (5 bases). From germline, CDR1 is LGHNA and CDR2 YSLEER. The CDR3 spans 15 residues. Trimming stripped 0 bases from V and 10 bases from J, with 16 bases between. In DNA form, the CDR3 reads TGCGCCAGCAGCCAAGATCGCCAGGGCCGAGGCGAGCAGTTCTTC. It codes for CASSQDRQGRGEQFF.

The chain has TRBV27 and TRBJ2-5, with 8 positions matching TRBD1. V trimming: 6 bases; J trimming: 6 bases; junction bases outside the gene matches: 9. The V gene's germline CDR1 is MNHEY and CDR2 SMNVEV (reference sequence). The CDR3 length is 14 residues. The CDR3 reads CASRAAGGGKTQYF. CDR3 DNA sequence: TGTGCCAGCAGGGCTGCAGGGGGCGGGAAGACCCAGTACTTC.

Regarding this clone: At one end the junction does not follow the germline gene, possibly because of a read error. The V gene is TRBV30, the J gene TRBJ2-2; the D gene could be TRBD1 or TRBD2 (5 bases each). The CDR3 contains 14 residues. CDR1 and CDR2 (germline): GTSNPN, SVGIG (reference sequence). CDR3 protein: CAWGGRGLTGELVF. As DNA, the CDR3 is TGTGCCTGGGGGGGTCGGGGTCTGACCGGGGAGCTGGTTTTT.

This clone was seen only a few times. The J gene is TRBJ2-3, the V gene TRBV2; 7 bases match TRBD1. The CDR3 runs to 13 residues. Germline V gene lookup returns CDR1 SNHLY and CDR2 FYNNEI. J was trimmed by 3 bases and V by 7 bases; bases with no gene match: 4. The CDR3 nucleotides are TGTGCCAGCAACGAGGGGGCTACAGATACGCAGTATTTT. It codes for CASNEGATDTQYF.

The chain links TRBV6-6 to TRBJ1-1; no clear D. V gave up 5 bases and J gave up 1 base, with 14 bases separating them. This CDR3 has 15 amino acids. Germline loops: CDR1 MNHNY, CDR2 SVGAGI (reference sequence). The CDR3 protein is CASSISGITNTEAFF. The CDR3 nucleotides read TGTGCCAGCAGTATATCCGGGATTACGAACACTGAAGCTTTCTTT.

On this clone: An end of the junction differs from the germline gene, which may be a read error. V usage is TRBV6-4 and J usage is TRBJ2-2; no reliable D call. CDR1 and CDR2 (germline): MRHNA, SNTAGT. This CDR3 is 13 amino acids long. The CDR3 here is CANSDSGTGELFF. DNA for the CDR3: TGTGCCAACAGTGACTCGGGCACCGGGGAGCTGTTTTTT.